The entry that follows covers one TCR beta chain sequence. What it binds is unknown. Time point in this sample: blood 4 weeks post-SBRT, at nephrectomy. This sample's treatment: 15 Gy SBRT to primary tumor, nephrectomy 4 weeks later. Nephrectomy followed 15 Gy stereotactic body radiation by 4 weeks. These data belong to a study of radiation and T cells in renal cell carcinoma. Regarding the study as a whole: In blood, top tumor clones expanded by 2 weeks, shrinking by 4.

With 5 bases removed from V and 6 bases from J, the gap between germline ends came to 14 bases. Germline CDR1 and CDR2: SGHVS and FNYEAQ. This CDR3 is 13 amino acids long. Profiled with immunoSEQ multiplex PCR; TCRdb holds only in-frame clones, not every one. The sample lists about 78,000 clones; around 89% were seen once. The clonotype originates from a woman between 65 and 79 years old with renal cell carcinoma. The specimen was blood, collected from a patient whose treatment included radiotherapy and nephrectomy. The chain couples TRBV7-6 to TRBJ2-7; TRBD1 is a possible D gene (6 bases). DNA for the CDR3: TGTGCCAGCAGCCTCTCAGAAGGGGGCGAGCAGTACTTC. Residues: CASSLSEGGEQYF. Together with reference TRBV7-6 and TRBJ2-7, the CDR3 gives the full variable domain: GAGVSQSPRYKVTKRGQDVALRCDPISGHVSLYWYRQALGQGPEFLTYFNYEAQQDKSGLPNDRFSAERPEGSISTLTIQRTEQRDSAMYRCASSLSEGGEQYFGPGTRLTVT.